Below are 17 T cell receptor beta chains sequenced from a single sample in a study of OX40 agonist ivuxolimab in advanced cancers. The assay was immunoSEQ multiplex PCR, and TCRdb's table has in-frame clones only and misses some. Of about 100,000 clones in the sample, over 75% were seen once. The sequences come from CD4+ or CD8+ T cells sorted from blood, collected in a trial of the OX40 agonist ivuxolimab. Receptors were obtained from an adult with an advanced solid tumor such as melanoma, head and neck, liver or kidney cancer.

This clone was detected once. V gene TRBV29-1 combines with J gene TRBJ2-5, with 13 bases identical to TRBD2. The germline V gene has CDR1 SQVTM and CDR2 ANQGSEA. CDR3 length: 15 amino acids. V trimming: 6 bases; J trimming: 1 base; junction bases outside the gene matches: 5. The CDR3 DNA is TGCAGCGTCGGGACTAGCGGGGTCCGCCAAGAGACCCAGTACTTC. Amino acid sequence: CSVGTSGVRQETQYF. The variable domain in full, completed from reference TRBV29-1 and TRBJ2-5, reads SAVISQKPSRDICQRGTSLTIQCQVDSQVTMMFWYRQQPGQSLTLIATANQGSEATYESGFVIDKFPISRPNLTFSTLTVSNMSPEDSSIYLCSVGTSGVRQETQYFGPGTRLLVL.

The chain links TRBV10-2 to TRBJ1-2; maybe TRBD1 (5 bases). CDR3 length: 13 residues. Germline V CDR1 and CDR2: WSHSY, SAAADI. The ends were cut back, 9 bases at V and 2 bases at J, with 13 bases in the middle. DNA for the CDR3: TGCGCCAGTGCGGGGCCCACCAACTATGGCTACACCTTC. It specifies CASAGPTNYGYTF.

The J gene is TRBJ2-2, the V gene TRBV30; D not certain. The CDR3 loop spans 13 amino acids. Trimming removed 2 bases from V and 5 bases from J, with 9 bases in between. Germline V CDR1 and CDR2: GTSNPN, SVGIG (reference sequence). This chain's CDR3 is CAWSTSSTGELFF. Here the CDR3 DNA reads TGTGCCTGGAGTACCTCAAGTACCGGGGAGCTGTTTTTT.

Concerning this clone itself: This specimen includes other DNA sequences encoding the same CDR3. The rearrangement uses TRBV28 and TRBJ1-5; possibly TRBD1 for D (6 bases). The V and J ends lost 5 bases and 4 bases respectively, with 12 bases between them. This CDR3 is built from 14 residues. Germline CDR1 is MDHEN and CDR2 is SYDVKM. CDR3 coding DNA: TGTGCCAGCAGTCCTACAGGGTCAAATCAGCCCCAGCATTTT. It yields the protein CASSPTGSNQPQHF.

The DNA for the CDR3 is TGCAGCGTTGTGACTGGGAACACTGAAGCTTTCTTT. Its translation is CSVVTGNTEAFF. The chain joins TRBV29-1 to TRBJ1-1, with D unclear. The CDR3 length is 12 residues. The germline V gene encodes CDR1 SQVTM and CDR2 ANQGSEA. Trimming took off 4 bases at V and 1 base at J, with 7 bases between the two ends. Full variable domain (outside the CDR3, taken from reference TRBV29-1 and TRBJ1-1): SAVISQKPSRDICQRGTSLTIQCQVDSQVTMMFWYRQQPGQSLTLIATANQGSEATYESGFVIDKFPISRPNLTFSTLTVSNMSPEDSSIYLCSVVTGNTEAFFGQGTRLTVV.

The chain links TRBV19 to TRBJ2-3, with D perhaps TRBD1 (6 bases). CDR3 length equals 13 residues. With 5 bases removed from V and 5 bases from J, the gap between germline ends came to 11 bases. Germline V CDR1 and CDR2: LNHDA, SQIVND (reference sequence). The CDR3 DNA follows: TGTGCCAGTAGTTTAGGGGGAGAAGATACGCAGTATTTT. Translated: CASSLGGEDTQYF.

This clone was seen only once. The rearrangement joins TRBV7-9 to TRBJ2-6; no reliable D call. V was clipped by 1 base and J by 4 bases, with 8 bases between them. Germline V gene lookup returns CDR1 SEHNR and CDR2 FQNEAQ (reference sequence). The CDR3 has 15 amino acids. DNA of the CDR3: TGTGCCAGCAGCTTAGGGCGGCGCGGGGCCAACGTCCTGACTTTC. This translates into CASSLGRRGANVLTF.

The rearrangement links TRBV7-8 to TRBJ2-4, with 10 bases aligning to TRBD2. Per the germline V gene, CDR1 is SGHVS and CDR2 is FQNEAQ. After removal of 5 bases from V and 6 bases from J, the junction contained 10 bases not matched to a gene. The CDR3 consists of 16 residues. CDR3 protein: CASSPSLAGLGNIQYF. CDR3 bases: TGTGCCAGCAGCCCTTCACTAGCGGGGCTGGGAAACATTCAGTACTTC.

J is TRBJ1-1 and V is TRBV6-5; no firm D call. The V end was cut by 7 bases, the J end by 1 base, with 13 bases between. The CDR3 totals 14 residues. Germline CDR1 is MNHEY and CDR2 is SVGAGI. The CDR3 loop reads CASTPNPSNTEAFF. The CDR3 DNA follows: TGTGCCAGCACCCCGAACCCGTCGAACACTGAAGCTTTCTTT.

The chain uses TRBV6-1 and TRBJ1-2; a weak D match, TRBD1 (5 bases). In germline, CDR1 is MNHNS, CDR2 SASEGT. The ends were cut back, 2 bases at V and 2 bases at J, with 15 bases in the middle. The CDR3 spans 16 residues. The CDR3 loop reads CASSEFRQGSNYGYTF. CDR3 bases: TGTGCCAGCAGTGAATTTAGGCAGGGCTCAAACTATGGCTACACCTTC.

The chain uses TRBV7-6 and TRBJ1-5; TRBD1 agrees at 10 bases. CDR1 is SGHVS and CDR2 is FNYEAQ in the germline V gene. Trimming cost V 5 bases and J 6 bases; bases outside gene matches: 7. The CDR3 spans 15 residues. CDR3 coding DNA: TGTGCCAGCAGCCCTGGGACAGGGGATAGTCAGCCCCAGCATTTT. The encoded protein is CASSPGTGDSQPQHF. Drawing the rest from reference TRBV7-6 and TRBJ1-5, the complete variable domain is GAGVSQSPRYKVTKRGQDVALRCDPISGHVSLYWYRQALGQGPEFLTYFNYEAQQDKSGLPNDRFSAERPEGSISTLTIQRTEQRDSAMYRCASSPGTGDSQPQHFGDGTRLSIL.

The chain carries TRBV5-1 and TRBJ2-5; TRBD1 is a possible D gene (6 bases). Looked up from germline, CDR1 is SGHRS and CDR2 is YFSETQ. V was clipped by 0 bases and J by 2 bases, with 11 bases between them. The CDR3 sequence is 15 residues long. CDR3 in amino acids: CASSLERRGQETQYF. CDR3 nucleotides: TGCGCCAGCAGCTTGGAGAGAAGGGGGCAAGAGACCCAGTACTTC.

The chain joins TRBV28 to TRBJ2-5; perhaps TRBD1 as D (5 bases). Germline CDR1 is MDHEN and CDR2 is SYDVKM. The CDR3 runs 14 residues. Trimming took 7 bases from V and 1 from J, leaving 13 bases between them. The CDR3 here is CASIGVGFQETQYF. The CDR3 DNA reads as TGTGCCAGCATAGGGGTAGGCTTCCAAGAGACCCAGTACTTC.

The chain joins TRBV7-8 to TRBJ1-4; perhaps TRBD1 as D (6 bases). The V and J ends lost 1 base and 7 bases respectively, with 7 bases between them. Germline values: CDR1 SGHVS, CDR2 FQNEAQ. This CDR3 comprises 13 residues. DNA of the CDR3: TGTGCCAGCAGCTTAGACAGGGCTGAAAAACTGTTTTTT. This codes for CASSLDRAEKLFF.

The rearrangement uses TRBV14 and TRBJ1-1; TRBD1 matches at 10 bases. V dropped 4 bases and J dropped 5; count of bases not matched to a gene: 7. This CDR3 is 15 amino acids long. Germline V gene data show CDR1 as SGHDN and CDR2 as FVKESK. The CDR3 protein is CASSPLDRGRTEAFF. The DNA of the CDR3 is TGTGCCAGCAGCCCCCTCGACAGGGGGCGGACTGAAGCTTTCTTT.

Of note for this clone: Other nucleotide sequences in the sample specify the same CDR3. The CDR3 DNA is TGCGCCAGCAGCTTATCCGGGACGACCTACAATGAGCAGTTCTTC. It encodes CASSLSGTTYNEQFF. The genes are TRBV5-1 and TRBJ2-1, with D perhaps being TRBD1 or TRBD2 (5 bases each). This CDR3 spans 15 amino acids. V lost 2 bases, J lost 2 bases, and 11 bases lay in between. The germline gives CDR1 SGHRS, CDR2 YFSETQ.

This chain uses TRBV5-6 with TRBJ2-1; either TRBD1 or TRBD2 may fit D (5 bases each). Germline CDR1 SGHDT, CDR2 YYEEEE. CDR3 length equals 17 residues. Trimming pared 6 bases from V and 4 bases from J, leaving 23 bases between. For the CDR3, the DNA is TGTGCCAGCAACGTGAGGGCTGTTCAGGGATTATACAATGAGCAGTTCTTC. This codes for CASNVRAVQGLYNEQFF.